Each of the 21 T cell receptor beta chains below was sequenced from the same sample in a study of T cell repertoires in cytomegalovirus infection. TCRdb called the reads again in MiXCR, with one record for every CDR3 protein. The data hold about 920,000 distinct CDR3 sequences, with 30% to 40% observed a single time. No antigen is known for these receptors. The material was cultured CD8+ T cells from PBMCs, obtained from culture after CMV antigen stimulation. These receptors originate from a human donor in good health (CMV status not recorded). Some clones in this sample may be carry-over from other donors' samples.

This clonotype came up a few times. This chain uses TRBV7-9 with TRBJ2-1; D is unresolved. The CDR3 length is 12 residues. From germline, CDR1 is SEHNR and CDR2 FQNEAQ (reference sequence). Trimming cost V 8 bases and J 6 bases, with 11 bases left between them. CDR3 nucleotide sequence: TGTGCCAGCGGATCTACGGCCAATGAGCAGTTCTTC. This sequence encodes CASGSTANEQFF.

The V gene is TRBV28, the J gene TRBJ2-7; the D gene is possibly TRBD1 (6 bases). The germline V gene encodes CDR1 MDHEN and CDR2 SYDVKM. There are 15 residues in the CDR3. V was clipped by 6 bases and J by 2 bases, with 17 bases between them. The CDR3 DNA reads as TGTGCCAGCAGCCCTTTGGGGACACCCCCCTACGAGCAGTACGTC. This gives the protein CASSPLGTPPYEQYV.

In this sample, this clonotype turned up many times. The chain uses TRBV12-5 and TRBJ1-1; 8 nucleotides agree with TRBD1. V gave up 3 bases and J gave up 4 bases; unmatched junction bases: 10. The CDR3 is made up of 16 amino acids. Germline V gene sequence: CDR1 LGHNT, CDR2 FRNRAP. The CDR3 nucleotides read TGTGCTAGTGGTTTCGGACAGGGTGGGGACGGCACTGAAGCTTTCTTT. As protein: CASGFGQGGDGTEAFF. Supplemented by reference TRBV12-5 and TRBJ1-1, the full variable domain reads DARVTQTPRHKVTEMGQEVTMRCQPILGHNTVFWYRQTMMQGLELLAYFRNRAPLDDSGMPKDRFSAEMPDATLATLKIQPSEPRDSAVYFCASGFGQGGDGTEAFFGQGTRLTVV.

This clonotype was seen a few times. This chain connects TRBV19 to TRBJ2-2, with D tentatively TRBD1 (6 bases). CDR1 is LNHDA, CDR2 SQIVND, per germline (reference sequence). The CDR3 spans 14 residues. V lost 5 bases, J lost 5 bases, and 12 bases lay in between. The CDR3 spells CASSGGLGTGELFF. CDR3 in DNA: TGTGCCAGTAGTGGGGGCCTCGGTACCGGGGAGCTGTTTTTT.

V is TRBV6-5 and J is TRBJ2-5, with 8 bases lining up with TRBD1. The trim removed 6 bases at V and 4 bases at J, leaving 10 bases unmatched. The germline V gene has CDR1 MNHEY and CDR2 SVGAGI. There are 15 residues in the CDR3. CDR3: CASSHRDRWLETQYF. The CDR3 nucleotides read TGTGCCAGCAGCCACCGGGACAGGTGGTTAGAGACCCAGTACTTC.

There are many counts of this clonotype. This chain uses TRBV7-2 with TRBJ1-2; D is ambiguous. V was clipped by 4 bases and J by 5 bases, with 26 bases between them. Per the germline V gene, CDR1 is SGHTA and CDR2 is FQGNSA. The CDR3 runs to 18 residues. The CDR3 here is CASSSTWTSRTAQYGYTF. CDR3 in DNA: TGTGCCAGCAGCTCGACCTGGACCTCCCGAACCGCCCAGTATGGCTACACCTTC.

This clonotype was observed many times. The chain employs TRBV7-8 and TRBJ2-7, with 13 positions matching TRBD2. The germline V gene has CDR1 SGHVS and CDR2 FQNEAQ. The CDR3 sequence is 15 residues long. V gave up 3 bases and J gave up 7 bases; unmatched junction bases: 6. The DNA of the CDR3 is TGTGCCAGCAGCTTTACTAGCGGGGGGGCGGGTGAGCAGTACGTC. It encodes CASSFTSGGAGEQYV.

The V gene is TRBV6-6, the J gene TRBJ2-4; D might be TRBD2 (7 bases). The germline V and J ends were trimmed by 2 bases and 3 bases, with 14 bases remaining between them. The CDR3 is 16 amino acids. The germline CDR1 and CDR2 sequences are MNHNY and SVGAGI (reference sequence). This CDR3 reads CASSYPAGAGKNIQYF. Here the CDR3 DNA reads TGTGCCAGCAGTTACCCCGCGGGGGCCGGCAAAAACATTCAGTACTTC.

This sequence joins TRBV6-2 or TRBV6-3 and TRBJ2-2; 9 bases fit TRBD1. Germline V gene data show CDR1 as MNHEY and CDR2 as SVGEGT. Unmatched junction bases numbered 7, after V lost 2 bases and J lost 6 bases. This CDR3 comprises 16 residues. CDR3 residues: CASSYRGTGYAGELFF. CDR3 in DNA: TGTGCCAGCAGTTACAGGGGGACAGGGTACGCCGGGGAGCTGTTTTTT.

The rearrangement links TRBV5-6 to TRBJ2-7; 7 bases fit TRBD1. This CDR3 spans 13 amino acids. Germline V gene sequence: CDR1 SGHDT, CDR2 YYEEEE. With 2 bases clipped from V and 10 bases from J, the junction kept 9 bases outside the gene matches. The CDR3 here is CASSFGTVGAQYV. The CDR3, as DNA: TGTGCCAGCAGCTTTGGGACAGTCGGAGCTCAGTACGTC.

This clonotype was counted many times. The rearrangement links TRBV18 to TRBJ1-1, with 10 positions matching TRBD1. V trimming: 1 base; J trimming: 2 bases; junction bases outside the gene matches: 4. This CDR3 comprises 16 residues. CDR1 and CDR2 (germline): KGHSH, LQKENI. CDR3 DNA: TGTGCCAGCTCACCACTACTGACAGGGGGCAACACTGAAGCTTTCTTT. Protein product: CASSPLLTGGNTEAFF.

This chain connects TRBV27 to TRBJ2-5, with 8 nucleotides matching TRBD1. CDR3 length: 17 residues. Germline V gene lookup returns CDR1 MNHEY and CDR2 SMNVEV (reference sequence). V was clipped by 5 bases and J by 5 bases; unmatched bases: 16. The CDR3 loop reads CASSIAGTGLGGETQYF. The CDR3 nucleotides read TGTGCCAGCAGTATTGCCGGGACAGGACTTGGAGGGGAGACCCAGTACTTC.

By proportion, this clonotype is medium-sized. V usage is TRBV7-6 and J usage is TRBJ2-3; 11 bases are a match to TRBD2. J lost 2 bases, V lost 4 bases, and 5 bases had no gene match. CDR1 and CDR2 from the germline V gene are SGHVS and FNYEAQ. This CDR3 contains 16 residues. CDR3 protein: CASSSLLAGVTDTQYF. CDR3 DNA sequence: TGTGCCAGCAGCTCCCTACTAGCGGGGGTCACAGATACGCAGTATTTT.

The CDR3 region has the DNA TGTGCCAGCAGCGGACTAGACAATGAGCAGTTCTTC. Translating it yields CASSGLDNEQFF. The rearrangement uses TRBV5-6 and TRBJ2-1; 7 nucleotides agree with TRBD2. Germline V CDR1 and CDR2: SGHDT, YYEEEE. CDR3 length: 12 residues. V lost 4 bases, J lost 5 bases, and 0 bases stayed unmatched.

This clonotype was seen only a few times. The rearrangement links TRBV5-1 to TRBJ1-4; weak D call: TRBD1 (5 bases). Between the trimmed V and J ends, which lost 4 bases and 7 bases, there was a span of 23 bases. Germline assignment: CDR1 SGHRS and CDR2 YFSETQ. The CDR3 sequence is 17 residues long. The CDR3 protein is CASSTGTASWEREKLFF. The DNA for the CDR3 is TGCGCCAGCAGCACCGGGACCGCCTCCTGGGAACGTGAAAAACTGTTTTTT.

The chain employs TRBV7-9 and TRBJ2-7, with D maybe TRBD1 (6 bases). The CDR3 sequence is 13 residues long. Germline V gene lookup returns CDR1 SEHNR and CDR2 FQNEAQ (reference sequence). Trimming left V 3 bases short and J 6 bases short, with 12 bases between. Here the CDR3 DNA reads TGTGCCAGCAGCTTGCTGGGACATGGCGAGCAGTACGTC. Its translation: CASSLLGHGEQYV.

Only a few counts were recorded for this clonotype. The rearrangement links TRBV7-8 to TRBJ2-5; possibly TRBD2 for D (7 bases). This CDR3 is 19 amino acids long. Germline CDR1 SGHVS, CDR2 FQNEAQ. V was shortened by 2 bases and J by 5 bases, with 27 bases between the two germline ends. The CDR3 region has the DNA TGTGCCAGCAGCTTAAAGGGGTGGGGGGGCCATGCGTGGGGGGAGACCCAGTACTTC. It encodes CASSLKGWGGHAWGETQYF. The entire variable domain, with the rest obtained from reference TRBV7-8 and TRBJ2-5, is as follows: GAGVSQSPRYKVAKRGQDVALRCDPISGHVSLFWYQQALGQGPEFLTYFQNEAQLDKSGLPSDRFFAERPEGSVSTLKIQRTQQEDSAVYLCASSLKGWGGHAWGETQYFGPGTRLLVL.

This chain connects TRBV5-6 to TRBJ1-1; D unclear. The germline gives CDR1 SGHDT, CDR2 YYEEEE. This CDR3 has 14 amino acids. The V end lost 4 bases, the J end lost 3 bases, and 13 bases lay between the germline ends. The CDR3 DNA follows: TGTGCCAGCAGCCGAGTCGGACGGGACACTGAAGCTTTCTTT. Translating gives CASSRVGRDTEAFF. Full variable domain (outside the CDR3, taken from reference TRBV5-6 and TRBJ1-1): DAGVTQSPTHLIKTRGQQVTLRCSPKSGHDTVSWYQQALGQGPQFIFQYYEEEERQRGNFPDRFSGHQFPNYSSELNVNALLLGDSALYLCASSRVGRDTEAFFGQGTRLTVV.

This chain links TRBV15 with TRBJ1-1; D is ambiguous. The CDR3 has 13 amino acids. V dropped 1 base and J dropped 6 bases, with 9 bases sitting between them. CDR1 is LNHNV and CDR2 is YYDKDF in the germline V gene (reference sequence). The CDR3 DNA reads TGTGCCACCAGCAGAGGGGTTGGGGCTGAAGCTTTCTTT. As protein: CATSRGVGAEAFF.

This clonotype has a handful of counts. The chain's CDR3 is CASSNYQDRGLADTQYF. As DNA, the CDR3 is TGTGCCAGCAGTAACTATCAGGACAGGGGTTTAGCAGATACGCAGTATTTT. The chain carries TRBV6-6 and TRBJ2-3; 9 bases map to TRBD1. Trimming cost V 5 bases and J 4 bases; bases outside gene matches: 13. The CDR3 sequence is 17 residues long. Germline CDR1 and CDR2: MNHNY and SVGAGI (reference sequence).

This chain joins TRBV11-2 and TRBJ2-3; 7 bases map to TRBD2. Germline V gene data show CDR1 as SGHAT and CDR2 as FQNNGV. Trimming cost V 6 bases and J 5 bases; bases outside gene matches: 8. This CDR3 has 14 residues. This chain's CDR3 is CASSPGLPGDTQYF. The DNA of the CDR3 is TGTGCCAGCAGTCCGGGACTACCCGGAGATACGCAGTATTTT.